Below, 23 T cell receptor beta chains from the same sample are listed, as sequenced in a study of T cell repertoires in cytomegalovirus infection. Their target antigens are unknown. One entry per CDR3 protein, called by TCRdb with MiXCR from the reads. The sample includes approximately 56,000 distinct CDR3 sequences, roughly a fifth seen only once; the top ten take around three quarters. The input for sequencing was CD8+ T cells from cultured PBMCs, taken from culture after CMV antigen stimulation. The receptors originated from a human donor in good health (CMV status not recorded). Some clones in this sample may be carry-over from other donors' samples.

The J gene is TRBJ1-5, the V gene TRBV7-9; D may be TRBD1 (5 bases). Germline assignment: CDR1 SEHNR and CDR2 FQNEAQ (reference sequence). The CDR3 runs to 14 residues. The ends were cut back, 5 bases at V and 1 base at J, with 9 bases in the middle. The CDR3 nucleotides are TGTGCCAGCAGCACGGGGGAGAGCAATCAGCCCCAGCATTTT. Translating gives CASSTGESNQPQHF. Using reference TRBV7-9 and TRBJ1-5 for the parts outside the CDR3, the full variable domain is DTGVSQNPRHKITKRGQNVTFRCDPISEHNRLYWYRQTLGQGPEFLTYFQNEAQLEKSRLLSDRFSAERPKGSFSTLEIQRTEQGDSAMYLCASSTGESNQPQHFGDGTRLSIL.

The chain has TRBV28 and TRBJ1-1; the match to TRBD1 covers 8 bases. The V and J ends lost 4 bases and 1 base, in that order; junction bases with no gene match: 14. The germline V gene encodes CDR1 MDHEN and CDR2 SYDVKM. CDR3 size: 18 residues. This chain's CDR3 is CASSSILTGVDQNTEAFF. The CDR3 DNA reads TGTGCCAGCAGTTCTATTTTGACAGGGGTCGATCAGAACACTGAAGCTTTCTTT.

This clonotype was seen a handful of times. The chain uses TRBV7-9 and TRBJ1-2, with D possibly TRBD1 on 6 matching bases. Trimming took 0 bases from V and 3 from J, leaving 14 bases between them. The CDR3 runs to 16 residues. The germline gives CDR1 SEHNR, CDR2 FQNEAQ (reference sequence). In DNA form, the CDR3 reads TGTGCCAGCAGCTTAGCCGGAACAGGGATATACTATGGCTACACCTTC. Amino acids: CASSLAGTGIYYGYTF. The variable domain in full, with the rest retrieved from reference TRBV7-9 and TRBJ1-2, is DTGVSQNPRHKITKRGQNVTFRCDPISEHNRLYWYRQTLGQGPEFLTYFQNEAQLEKSRLLSDRFSAERPKGSFSTLEIQRTEQGDSAMYLCASSLAGTGIYYGYTFGSGTRLTVV.

The sample holds a few counts of this clonotype. The gene calls are TRBV7-9 and TRBJ1-1; tentatively, D is TRBD1 (6 bases). There are 12 residues in the CDR3. Germline CDR1 SEHNR, CDR2 FQNEAQ (reference sequence). The V and J ends lost 7 bases and 5 bases respectively, with 11 bases between them. The DNA of the CDR3 is TGTGCCAGCACCACAGGGCGAACTGAAGCTTTCTTT. Its translation is CASTTGRTEAFF.

The chain carries TRBV6-5 and TRBJ2-2; D is uncertain. The germline CDR1 and CDR2 sequences are MNHEY and SVGAGI. The CDR3 spans 13 residues. V was clipped by 2 bases and J by 6 bases, with 7 bases between them. The CDR3 spells CASSYQVAGELFF. CDR3 sequence (DNA): TGTGCCAGCAGTTACCAGGTTGCCGGGGAGCTGTTTTTT.

The chain recombines TRBV6-5 with TRBJ2-7, with 11 bases matching TRBD1. This CDR3 comprises 17 residues. Per germline, CDR1 MNHEY and CDR2 SVGAGI. V was pared by 0 bases and J by 0 bases, with 4 bases of the junction left unmatched. The CDR3 DNA reads TGTGCCAGCAGTTACTCTCCCGGGACAGGGGGCTCCTACGAGCAGTACTTC. It translates to CASSYSPGTGGSYEQYF.

This clonotype was counted only a few times. The chain's CDR3 is CASSLDNWPGQGQETQYF. CDR3 DNA: TGTGCCAGCAGCTTAGACAATTGGCCGGGACAGGGCCAAGAGACCCAGTACTTC. The genes are TRBV7-2 and TRBJ2-5; 9 nucleotides agree with TRBD1. V lost 1 base and J lost 1; bases outside the gene matches: 10. The CDR3 extends over 18 amino acids. The germline V gene encodes CDR1 SGHTA and CDR2 FQGNSA.

The chain links TRBV11-2 to TRBJ2-7; TRBD1 aligns across 7 bases. CDR3 size: 17 residues. V lost 3 bases, J lost 1 base, and 12 bases stayed unmatched. The germline V gene encodes CDR1 SGHAT and CDR2 FQNNGV. CDR3 coding DNA: TGTGCCAGCAGCTTCCCAACGGCCGGGACAGAATCCTACGAGCAGTACTTC. Protein sequence: CASSFPTAGTESYEQYF.

This clonotype has just a few counts. This rearrangement joins TRBV7-2 to TRBJ2-3, with 9 bases identical to TRBD2. V shed 1 base and J 2 bases; nucleotides not matched to a gene: 4. The CDR3 contains 16 residues. The germline CDR1 and CDR2 sequences are SGHTA and FQGNSA. DNA of the CDR3: TGTGCCAGCAGCTTAGGGGCGGGGGGGCACACAGATACGCAGTATTTT. It specifies CASSLGAGGHTDTQYF.

CDR3 sequence (DNA): TGTGCCAGCAGTTACTCTGAGGACGGATATGGCTACACCTTC. Translation: CASSYSEDGYGYTF. The V and J genes are TRBV6-8 and TRBJ1-2, with D hard to call. In germline, CDR1 is MNHGY, CDR2 SAAAGT. The CDR3 covers 14 residues. Trimming shortened V by 0 bases and J by 5 bases, and 10 bases separated the two germline ends.

V is TRBV9 and J is TRBJ2-5, with TRBD1 identical over 9 bases. CDR1 is SGDLS, CDR2 YYNGEE, per germline. The CDR3 extends over 16 amino acids. Losses at the gene ends were 3 bases for V and 2 bases for J; bases not matched to a gene: 8. The CDR3 here is CASSGRDREVQETQYF. The CDR3 DNA reads as TGTGCCAGCAGCGGCCGGGACAGGGAGGTACAAGAGACCCAGTACTTC. Together with reference TRBV9 and TRBJ2-5, the CDR3 gives the full variable domain: DSGVTQTPKHLITATGQRVTLRCSPRSGDLSVYWYQQSLDQGLQFLIQYYNGEERAKGNILERFSAQQFPDLHSELNLSSLELGDSALYFCASSGRDREVQETQYFGPGTRLLVL.

On this clonotype: A read error may be the cause here, since a much bigger clone is one base away. The chain has TRBV6-5 and TRBJ2-7; D call uncertain. This CDR3 contains 13 residues. Germline assignment: CDR1 MNHEY and CDR2 SVGAGI. The CDR3 DNA sequence: TGTGCCCGCAGTTACGGTAGGGCTTACGAGCAGTACTTC. It codes for CARSYGRAYEQYF.

This clonotype was seen only a few times. V and J are TRBV10-3 and TRBJ2-1; 8 positions match TRBD2. The CDR3 is 16 amino acids. Germline assignment: CDR1 ENHRY and CDR2 SYGVKD. Losses at the gene ends were 2 bases for V and 7 bases for J; bases not matched to a gene: 10. Written as DNA, the CDR3 is TGTGCCATCAGTGAGCCGGGGGGGGCATTCGGGAATGAGCAGTTCTTC. This gives the protein CAISEPGGAFGNEQFF.

This chain joins TRBV28 and TRBJ2-7; tentative D call: TRBD2 (6 bases). CDR1 and CDR2 from the germline V gene are MDHEN and SYDVKM. This CDR3 region has 17 residues. V was shortened by 4 bases and J by 3 bases, with 22 bases between the two germline ends. DNA for the CDR3: TGTGCCAGCAGTTCATCCTCCCGGGAGCCCGGTGGCTACGAGCAGTACTTC. It yields the protein CASSSSSREPGGYEQYF.

This clonotype was detected only a few times. The chain joins TRBV7-9 to TRBJ1-2; D is possibly TRBD1 (6 bases). CDR3 length equals 14 residues. V lost 4 bases, J lost 4 bases, and 13 bases lay in between. Germline assignment: CDR1 SEHNR and CDR2 FQNEAQ (reference sequence). The CDR3 nucleotides are TGTGCCAGCAGCTCGGGGGGGCACGGCTATGGCTACACCTTC. Translating gives CASSSGGHGYGYTF.

The genes are TRBV7-6 and TRBJ2-2; maybe TRBD1 (6 bases). V lost 7 bases to trimming and J lost 1 base, with 10 bases between them. CDR1 is SGHVS, CDR2 FNYEAQ, per germline. There are 14 residues in the CDR3. CDR3 sequence reads: CASKRTENTGELFF. The CDR3 DNA is TGTGCCAGCAAAAGGACAGAGAACACCGGGGAGCTGTTTTTT. Full variable domain (missing parts from reference TRBV7-6 and TRBJ2-2): GAGVSQSPRYKVTKRGQDVALRCDPISGHVSLYWYRQALGQGPEFLTYFNYEAQQDKSGLPNDRFSAERPEGSISTLTIQRTEQRDSAMYRCASKRTENTGELFFGEGSRLTVL.

This clonotype showed up just a few times. V is TRBV20-1 and J is TRBJ1-2; TRBD1 might be the D (5 bases). V lost 1 base and J lost 0, with 12 bases in between. The CDR3 totals 15 residues. CDR1 DFQATT and CDR2 SNEGSKA come from the germline V gene (reference sequence). Written as DNA, the CDR3 is TGCAGTGCTAGAGGGGACGGTCTGACTAACTATGGCTACACCTTC. Encoded protein: CSARGDGLTNYGYTF.

This chain connects TRBV7-2 to TRBJ2-5; the D gene is possibly TRBD2 (5 bases). Germline V lookup: CDR1 SGHTA, CDR2 FQGNSA. V was trimmed by 1 base and J by 4 bases, leaving 10 bases between them. This CDR3 is built from 14 residues. The CDR3 here is CASSLGTLLETQYF. DNA for the CDR3: TGTGCCAGCAGCTTAGGGACTTTGCTAGAGACCCAGTACTTC.

The chain couples TRBV7-9 to TRBJ1-1, with unresolved D. CDR3 size: 15 residues. The germline CDR1 and CDR2 sequences are SEHNR and FQNEAQ (reference sequence). The ends were cut back, 6 bases at V and 2 bases at J, with 16 bases in the middle. The CDR3 sequence: CASRSGRSLNTEAFF. Written as DNA, the CDR3 is TGTGCCAGCAGGTCCGGACGATCTCTAAACACTGAAGCTTTCTTT.

This clonotype has a handful of counts. V usage is TRBV7-3 and J usage is TRBJ1-2; D is perhaps TRBD1 (6 bases). V shed 5 bases and J shed 6 bases, with 22 bases lying between them. Germline V gives CDR1 SGHTA, CDR2 FQGTGA. The CDR3 length is 16 residues. In nucleotides, the CDR3 is TGTGCCAGCAGCCCGTCCGACAGGATGTCAAGGAATGGCTACACCTTC. It translates to CASSPSDRMSRNGYTF.

This clonotype has only a few counts. The chain uses TRBV28 and TRBJ2-7, with a possible D match to TRBD2 (5 bases). Per germline, CDR1 MDHEN and CDR2 SYDVKM. This CDR3 has 15 amino acids. V was trimmed by 7 bases and J by 2 bases, leaving 18 bases between them. CDR3 DNA sequence: TGTGCCAGCACCAGTAGGACGGACTGGACCTACGAGCAGTACTTC. Its protein is CASTSRTDWTYEQYF.

This clonotype was found a few times. V usage is TRBV5-1 and J usage is TRBJ2-5; D not certain. V lost 1 base and J 0 bases, leaving 13 bases between the germline ends. Germline CDR1 is SGHRS and CDR2 is YFSETQ. CDR3 length: 16 amino acids. CDR3 DNA: TGCGCCAGCAGCTTGAACCCAGAGAGTTACCAAGAGACCCAGTACTTC. This gives the protein CASSLNPESYQETQYF. Supplemented by reference TRBV5-1 and TRBJ2-5, the full variable domain reads KAGVTQTPRYLIKTRGQQVTLSCSPISGHRSVSWYQQTPGQGLQFLFEYFSETQRNKGNFPGRFSGRQFSNSRSEMNVSTLELGDSALYLCASSLNPESYQETQYFGPGTRLLVL.

This clonotype was seen at least ten times. This chain connects TRBV7-2 to TRBJ1-3; D perhaps matches TRBD1 (5 bases). In germline, CDR1 is SGHTA, CDR2 FQGNSA. The CDR3 spans 19 residues. Trimming took 6 bases from V and 0 from J, leaving 24 bases between them. Here the CDR3 reads CASSSTGTSFGSSGNTIYF. In DNA, the CDR3 is TGTGCCAGCAGTTCAACCGGGACGTCCTTTGGGAGCTCTGGAAACACCATATATTTT.